This TCR beta chain was sequenced for a study of T cells after yellow fever vaccination. Study-wide results and caveats: Researchers report a weaker secondary response that nonetheless peaked faster, day 5 versus 15. Detected again after the booster were most primary-vaccination clones, at nearly 97% CD4 and 88% CD8.

This clonotype has at least ten counts. Antigen specificity is unknown. V lost 4 bases, J lost 6 bases, and 6 bases lay in between. In germline, CDR1 is LGHNA, CDR2 YSLEER. The CDR3 is made up of 12 amino acids. MiXCR, run by TCRdb on the 5' RACE reads, gives a single entry per CDR3 protein. The sample yields around 550,000 distinct CDR3 sequences, 15% to 20% seen once. The source is a man between 25 and 39 years old who received the YFV17D yellow fever vaccine. The sample in question was PBMCs, obtained 15 days after the yellow fever booster vaccination. The chain recombines TRBV4-3 with TRBJ2-2; D tentatively fits TRBD1 or TRBD2 (5 bases each). DNA for the CDR3: TGCGCCAGCAGCCCGGGACCCGGGGAGCTGTTTTTT. Protein sequence: CASSPGPGELFF.